Listed below are T cell receptor beta chains from one sample, sequenced in a study of cytomegalovirus exposure and HLA in healthy donors. Generated by immunoSEQ multiplex PCR, the TCRdb table keeps only in-frame clones and is missing some. The sample carries 110,000 or so clones, about 94% recorded once. Sequenced material: PBMCs. The receptors were gathered from a woman aged 18-35 years in good health and CMV-seronegative. Each CDR3 is given with its conserved first and last residue. Each record gives: D gene, V gene, J gene, clone size, CDR3 DNA, CDR3 protein. The D gene is left open where the match is weak. Rows give clone size only sometimes, using once, few, many, or a class for an expanded clone.

TRBD2	TRBV10-3	TRBJ2-7	NA	TGTGCCATCAGCGGCGGGGGAAGCTCCTACGAGCAGTACTTC	CAISGGGSSYEQYF
TRBD1	TRBV6-5	TRBJ2-7	NA	TGTGCCAGCAGTTACGGACAGGGGGGAAGCTACGAGCAGTACTTC	CASSYGQGGSYEQYF
TRBD2	TRBV11-2	TRBJ2-1	NA	TGTGCCAGCAGCGCTAGCGGGGGCTCCTACAATGAGCAGTTCTTC	CASSASGGSYNEQFF
NA	TRBV7-8	TRBJ2-3	NA	TGTGCCAGCAGCTTATCATCAGGTTACACAGATACGCAGTATTTT	CASSLSSGYTDTQYF
NA	TRBV6-6	TRBJ1-1	NA	TGTGCCAGCAGGTCAACGGGAGATGAAGCTTTCTTT	CASRSTGDEAFF
TRBD1	TRBV7-3	TRBJ1-1	once	TGTGCCAGCAGCCGACAGGGTGGCACTGAAGCTTTCTTT	CASSRQGGTEAFF
NA	TRBV29-1	TRBJ1-1	NA	TGCAGCGTGGGGCAGGGTAACACTGAAGCTTTCTTT	CSVGQGNTEAFF
TRBD2	TRBV19	TRBJ2-1	NA	TGTGCCAGTAGTTATTCTAGCGGGGGCCCAGCATATTACAATGAGCAGTTCTTC	CASSYSSGGPAYYNEQFF
NA	TRBV15	TRBJ2-7	NA	TGTGCCACCAGCAGAGAGGGTAGGGGCTCCTACGAGCAGTACTTC	CATSREGRGSYEQYF
NA	TRBV7-6	TRBJ2-7	NA	TGTGCCAGCAGCAGCTCGATCTATAACGAGCAGTACTTC	CASSSSIYNEQYF
TRBD1	TRBV7-2	TRBJ1-2	NA	TGTGCCAGCAGCTTCACAGGGGGTCCTTCCTATGGCTACACCTTC	CASSFTGGPSYGYTF
TRBD1	TRBV2	TRBJ2-7	NA	TGTGCCAGCAGTGGGGAGGACAGGGAGGAGCAGTACTTC	CASSGEDREEQYF
NA	TRBV7-2	TRBJ2-2	NA	TGTGCCAGCAACCGACTAGTCACCGGGGAGCTGTTTTTT	CASNRLVTGELFF
TRBD1	TRBV6-1	TRBJ2-5	once	TGTGCCAGCAGTGTGGGACAGCCCGGGGAGACCCAGTACTTC	CASSVGQPGETQYF
TRBD1	TRBV19	TRBJ2-2	NA	TGTGCCAGTAGTTACAAACAGGGGGCGAGTAGAACCGGGGAGCTGTTTTTT	CASSYKQGASRTGELFF
NA	TRBV5-1	TRBJ1-4	NA	TGCGCCAGCAGCTTGGTTGGGAGGCGGCTTAATGAAAAACTGTTTTTT	CASSLVGRRLNEKLFF
NA	TRBV4-3	TRBJ2-3	NA	TGCGCCAGCAGCCCACAGGGCTCAGATACGCAGTATTTT	CASSPQGSDTQYF
NA	TRBV7-9	TRBJ2-3	NA	TGTGCCAGCAGCTTAGGTACGGGCACAGATACGCAGTATTTT	CASSLGTGTDTQYF
NA	TRBV25-1	TRBJ2-2	NA	TGTGCCAGTGGCAGGGGCCAGGGCGGGGAGCTGTTTTTT	CASGRGQGGELFF
NA	TRBV27	TRBJ2-1	NA	TGTGCCAGCAGTTTAGTCTCTGAGAGCTCCTACAATGAGCAGTTCTTC	CASSLVSESSYNEQFF
NA	TRBV2	TRBJ2-2	NA	TGTGCCAGCTTCGGTGCCATGAGGGAGCTGTTTTTT	CASFGAMRELFF
NA	TRBV7-9	TRBJ2-5	NA	TGTGCCAGCAGCTTACGTAGCGGCAGGTACCAAGAGACCCAGTACTTC	CASSLRSGRYQETQYF
TRBD1	TRBV5-4	TRBJ2-2	NA	TGTGCCAGCAGGGTTTGGACAGGGTTGACCGGGGAGCTGTTTTTT	CASRVWTGLTGELFF
NA	TRBV18	TRBJ2-3	NA	TGTGCCAGCTCACCTTCGTCTACAGATACGCAGTATTTT	CASSPSSTDTQYF
NA	TRBV9	TRBJ1-2	once	TGTGCCAGCAGCCCCGGCTCGGCAGGCAGTGGCTACACCTTC	CASSPGSAGSGYTF
TRBD2	TRBV27	TRBJ2-3	NA	TGTGCCAGCAGGGAGATAGCGGGGGAGGACCTTATCACAGATACGCAGTATTTT	CASREIAGEDLITDTQYF
TRBD2	TRBV5-1	TRBJ2-5	NA	TGCGCCAGCAGAGGAGTAGCGGGGGCCCCGGAGACCCAGTACTTC	CASRGVAGAPETQYF
TRBD1	TRBV6-1	TRBJ1-1	NA	TGTGCCGGAGGACAGGGGGTCTCCTCCTACGCTGAAGCTTTCTTT	CAGGQGVSSYAEAFF
TRBD1	TRBV6-5	TRBJ2-1	NA	TGTGCCAGCAGTTACCGGGACAGGACCTACAATGAGCAGTTCTTC	CASSYRDRTYNEQFF
TRBD2	TRBV18	TRBJ2-3	NA	TGTGCCAGCTCACCACGGACGGGGGGGTTGGCAGATACGCAGTATTTT	CASSPRTGGLADTQYF
NA	TRBV2	TRBJ1-4	NA	TGTGCCAGCAACCAGCGGTATAATGAAAAACTGTTTTTT	CASNQRYNEKLFF
TRBD1	TRBV7-9	TRBJ1-1	NA	TGTGCCAGCAGCCAGGCAGGGGGCGATTTGACTGAAGCTTTCTTT	CASSQAGGDLTEAFF
NA	TRBV4-2	TRBJ1-2	NA	TGTGCCAGCAGCCAAGTTGGCTGGACAGAGTTTAACTATGGCTACACCTTC	CASSQVGWTEFNYGYTF
TRBD2	TRBV6-5	TRBJ2-7	NA	TGTGCCAGCAGTTACGGTGGGCGGGGGGGCTTCGAGCAGTACTTC	CASSYGGRGGFEQYF
TRBD1	TRBV15	TRBJ1-1	NA	TGTGCCACCAGCTCATCGACAGGGGGGAACACTGAAGCTTTCTTT	CATSSSTGGNTEAFF
NA	TRBV21-1	TRBJ1-5	NA	TGTGCCAGCAGCAAAGGGCAGGCTAATCAGCCCCAGCATTTT	CASSKGQANQPQHF
NA	TRBV10-3	TRBJ2-2	NA	TGTGCCATCAGCGACAGCTATGTGAACACCGGGGAGCTGTTTTTT	CAISDSYVNTGELFF